This TCR beta chain originates from a study of cytomegalovirus exposure and HLA in healthy donors. For the study at large: Samples from HLA-typed donors yielded around 79 million unique TCRs in an early data release. Study-level points and caveats: Solely CMV serostatus was available to characterize immune exposure.

Each donor was healthy, and each was a bone marrow donor. Germline lookup yields CDR1 LNHNV and CDR2 YYDKDF (reference sequence). Trimming left V 0 bases short and J 0 bases short, with 12 bases between. CDR3 length equals 16 residues. Concerning this clone: Its antigen is not identified.

Primers for the PCR totalled 60 Vbeta and 13 Jbeta. Clones were read by immunoSEQ multiplex PCR, and TCRdb kept only the in-frame ones, dropping some. Here the sample spans about 130,000 clones, more than 65% being singletons. The sample consisted of PBMCs. J is TRBJ2-7 and V is TRBV15; D might be TRBD1 (5 bases). The clonotype was recovered from a young woman in good health and CMV-seropositive. CDR3 protein: CATSRDSATVSYEQYF. Written as DNA, the CDR3 is TGTGCCACCAGCAGAGATTCGGCGACAGTCTCCTACGAGCAGTACTTC.